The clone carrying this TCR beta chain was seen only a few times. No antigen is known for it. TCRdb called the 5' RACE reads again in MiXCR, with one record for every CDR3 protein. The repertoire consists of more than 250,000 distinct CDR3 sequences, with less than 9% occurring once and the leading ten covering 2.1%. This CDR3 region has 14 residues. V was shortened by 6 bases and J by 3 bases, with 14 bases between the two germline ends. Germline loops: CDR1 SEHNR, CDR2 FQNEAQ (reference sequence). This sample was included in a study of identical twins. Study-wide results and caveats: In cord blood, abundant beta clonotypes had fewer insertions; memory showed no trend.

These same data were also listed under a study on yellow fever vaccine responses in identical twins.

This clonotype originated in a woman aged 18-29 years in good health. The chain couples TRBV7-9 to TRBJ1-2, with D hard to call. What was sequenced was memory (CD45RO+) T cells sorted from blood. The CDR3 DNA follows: TGTGCCAGCAGTTTCCGGCCCTACCACTATGGCTACACCTTC. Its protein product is CASSFRPYHYGYTF.